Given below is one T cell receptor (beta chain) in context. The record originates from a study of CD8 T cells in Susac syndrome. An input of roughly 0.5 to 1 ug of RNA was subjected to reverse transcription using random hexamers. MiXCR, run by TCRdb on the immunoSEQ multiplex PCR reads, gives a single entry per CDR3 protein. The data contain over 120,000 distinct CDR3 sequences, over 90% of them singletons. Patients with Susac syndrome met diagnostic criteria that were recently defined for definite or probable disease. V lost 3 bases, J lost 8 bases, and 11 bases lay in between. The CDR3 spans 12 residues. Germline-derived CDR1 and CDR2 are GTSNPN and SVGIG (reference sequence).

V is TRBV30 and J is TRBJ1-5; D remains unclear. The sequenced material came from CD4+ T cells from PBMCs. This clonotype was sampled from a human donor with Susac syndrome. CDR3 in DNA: TGTGCCTGGAGCGCGCAGCGGGAGCCCCAGCATTTT. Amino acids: CAWSAQREPQHF.